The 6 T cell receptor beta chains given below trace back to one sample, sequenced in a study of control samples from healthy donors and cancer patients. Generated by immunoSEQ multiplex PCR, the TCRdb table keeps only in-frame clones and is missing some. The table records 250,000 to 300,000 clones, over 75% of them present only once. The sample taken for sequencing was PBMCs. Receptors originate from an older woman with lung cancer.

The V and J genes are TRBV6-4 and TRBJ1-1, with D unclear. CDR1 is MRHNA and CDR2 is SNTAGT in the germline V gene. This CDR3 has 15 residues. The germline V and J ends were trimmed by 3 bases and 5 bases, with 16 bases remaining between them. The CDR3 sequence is CASSEKVGGYTEAFF. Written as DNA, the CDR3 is TGTGCCAGCAGTGAAAAAGTAGGAGGGTATACTGAAGCTTTCTTT.

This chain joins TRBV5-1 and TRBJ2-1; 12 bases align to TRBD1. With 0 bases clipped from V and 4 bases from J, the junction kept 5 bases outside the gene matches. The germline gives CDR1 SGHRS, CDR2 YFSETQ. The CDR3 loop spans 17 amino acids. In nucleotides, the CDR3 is TGCGCCAGCAGCTTGGCAGGGACAGGGGGCGGTTACAATGAGCAGTTCTTC. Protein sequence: CASSLAGTGGGYNEQFF.

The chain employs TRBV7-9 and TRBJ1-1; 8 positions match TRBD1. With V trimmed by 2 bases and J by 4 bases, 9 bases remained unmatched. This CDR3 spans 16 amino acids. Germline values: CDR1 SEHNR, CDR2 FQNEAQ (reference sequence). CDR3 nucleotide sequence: TGTGCCAGCAGCTTACCCCGTAGGACAGGGATCACTGAAGCTTTCTTT. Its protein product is CASSLPRRTGITEAFF.

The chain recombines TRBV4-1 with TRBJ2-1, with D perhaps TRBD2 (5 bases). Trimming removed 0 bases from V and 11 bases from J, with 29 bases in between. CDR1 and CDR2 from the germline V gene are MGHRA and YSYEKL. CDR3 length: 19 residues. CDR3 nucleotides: TGCGCCAGCAGCCAAGACCTTACATGGGTTCGCGGATCGCGGGTGAAGCAGTTCTTC. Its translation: CASSQDLTWVRGSRVKQFF.

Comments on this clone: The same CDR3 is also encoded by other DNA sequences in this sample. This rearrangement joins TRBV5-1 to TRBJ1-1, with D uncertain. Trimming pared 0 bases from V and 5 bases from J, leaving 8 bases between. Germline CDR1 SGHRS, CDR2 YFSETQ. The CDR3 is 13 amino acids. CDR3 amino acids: CASSLVEGTEAFF. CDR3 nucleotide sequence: TGCGCCAGCAGCTTGGTGGAGGGTACTGAAGCTTTCTTT.

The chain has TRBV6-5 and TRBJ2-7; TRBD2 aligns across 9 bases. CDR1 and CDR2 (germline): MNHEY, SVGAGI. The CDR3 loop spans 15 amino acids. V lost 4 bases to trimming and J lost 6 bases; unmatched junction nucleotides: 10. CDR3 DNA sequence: TGTGCCAGCAGTTCCCCAGGGCTAGCGGGGTTCGAGCAGTACTTC. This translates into CASSSPGLAGFEQYF.